This T cell receptor (beta chain) was captured in a study of T cell repertoires in cytomegalovirus infection. Regarding the study as a whole: HLA-C-restricted CMV clonotypes gave the most frequent clonotype in two of eight donors.

TCRdb called the reads again in MiXCR, with one record for every CDR3 protein. Of 900,000 to 950,000 distinct CDR3 sequences in the sample, approximately 33% were seen once. Germline-derived CDR1 and CDR2 are SEHNR and FQNEAQ (reference sequence). The CDR3 totals 15 residues. The V end was cut by 0 bases, the J end by 10 bases, with 16 bases between. Of note for this clonotype: Its antigen is as yet unknown.

The receptor was isolated from a human donor in good health (CMV status not recorded). Some clones in this sample may be carry-over from other donors' samples. V is TRBV7-9 and J is TRBJ2-1, with D possibly TRBD2 on 6 matching bases. The specimen was cultured CD8+ T cells from PBMCs, collected from culture after CMV antigen stimulation. The CDR3 is CASSLAREAENEQFF. The CDR3 DNA sequence: TGTGCCAGCAGCTTAGCTAGGGAGGCAGAAAACGAGCAGTTCTTC.